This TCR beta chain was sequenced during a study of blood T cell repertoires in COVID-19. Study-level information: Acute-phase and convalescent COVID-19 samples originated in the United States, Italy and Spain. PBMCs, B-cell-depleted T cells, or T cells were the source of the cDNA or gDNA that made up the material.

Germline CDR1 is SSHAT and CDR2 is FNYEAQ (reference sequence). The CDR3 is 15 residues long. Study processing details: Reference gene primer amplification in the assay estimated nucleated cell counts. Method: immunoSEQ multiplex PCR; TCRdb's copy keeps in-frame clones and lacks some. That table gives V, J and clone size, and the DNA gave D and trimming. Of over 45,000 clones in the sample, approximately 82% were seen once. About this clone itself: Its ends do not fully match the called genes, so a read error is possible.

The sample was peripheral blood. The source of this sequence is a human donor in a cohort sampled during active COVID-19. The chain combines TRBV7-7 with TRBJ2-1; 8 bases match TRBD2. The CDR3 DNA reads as TGTGCTAGCAGCTTAGGGCCTAGCGGGCAGGGTGAGCAGTTCTTC. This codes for CASSLGPSGQGEQFF.